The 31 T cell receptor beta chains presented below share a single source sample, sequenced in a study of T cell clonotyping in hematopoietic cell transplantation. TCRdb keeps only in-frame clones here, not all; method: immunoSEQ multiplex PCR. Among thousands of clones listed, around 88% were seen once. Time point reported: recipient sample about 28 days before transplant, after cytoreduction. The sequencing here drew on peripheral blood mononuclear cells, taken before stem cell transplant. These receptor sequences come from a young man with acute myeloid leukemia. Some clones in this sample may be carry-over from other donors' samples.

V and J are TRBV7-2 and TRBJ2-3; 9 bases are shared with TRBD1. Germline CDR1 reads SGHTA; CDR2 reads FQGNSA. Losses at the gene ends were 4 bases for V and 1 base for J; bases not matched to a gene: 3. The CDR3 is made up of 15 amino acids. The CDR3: CASSYRGPGTDTQYF. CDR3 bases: TGTGCCAGCAGCTACAGGGGGCCGGGCACAGATACGCAGTATTTT.

CDR3 protein: CASSHRDGYGYTF. CDR3 sequence (DNA): TGTGCCAGCAGCCACAGGGACGGCTATGGCTACACCTTC. V usage is TRBV6-5 and J usage is TRBJ1-2, with a tentative D call TRBD1 (6 bases). V dropped 6 bases and J dropped 4 bases, with 12 bases sitting between them. The CDR3 has 13 residues. The germline V gene has CDR1 MNHEY and CDR2 SVGAGI.

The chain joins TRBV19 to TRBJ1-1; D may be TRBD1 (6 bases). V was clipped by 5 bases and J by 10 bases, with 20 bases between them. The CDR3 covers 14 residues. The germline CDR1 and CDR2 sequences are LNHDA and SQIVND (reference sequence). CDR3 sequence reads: CASSLGASLIRAFF. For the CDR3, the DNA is TGTGCCAGTAGTCTGGGGGCGAGTCTGATACGAGCTTTCTTT.

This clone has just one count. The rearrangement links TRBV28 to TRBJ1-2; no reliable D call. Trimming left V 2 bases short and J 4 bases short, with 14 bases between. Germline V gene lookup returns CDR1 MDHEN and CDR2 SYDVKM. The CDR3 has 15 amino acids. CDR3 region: CASSLSGQRVYGYTF. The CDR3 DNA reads TGTGCCAGCAGTTTAAGTGGCCAGCGGGTCTATGGCTACACCTTC.

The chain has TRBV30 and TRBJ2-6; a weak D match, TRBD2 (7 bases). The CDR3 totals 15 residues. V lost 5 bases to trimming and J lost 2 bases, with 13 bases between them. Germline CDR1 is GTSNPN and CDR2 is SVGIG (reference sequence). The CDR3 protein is CAWDRRGTGANVLTF. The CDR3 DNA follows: TGTGCCTGGGACAGGCGGGGGACTGGGGCCAACGTCCTGACTTTC.

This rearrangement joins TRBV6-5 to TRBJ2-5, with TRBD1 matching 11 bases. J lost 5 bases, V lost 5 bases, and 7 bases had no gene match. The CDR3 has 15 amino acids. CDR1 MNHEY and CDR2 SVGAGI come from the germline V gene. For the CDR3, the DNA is TGTGCCAGCAGTACTGGACAGGGGGCGGTGGAGACCCAGTACTTC. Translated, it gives CASSTGQGAVETQYF.

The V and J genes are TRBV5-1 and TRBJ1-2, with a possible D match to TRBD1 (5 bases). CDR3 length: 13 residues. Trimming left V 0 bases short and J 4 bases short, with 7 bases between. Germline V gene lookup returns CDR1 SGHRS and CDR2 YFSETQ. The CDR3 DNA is TGCGCCAGCAGCTTGGACCAGGGCTATGGCTACACCTTC. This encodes CASSLDQGYGYTF.

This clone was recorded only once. The CDR3 DNA reads as TGCGCCAGCAGCTCGACCCCCCCGGGGGAGACCCAGTACTTC. Protein product: CASSSTPPGETQYF. The rearrangement uses TRBV5-1 and TRBJ2-5, with D possibly matching TRBD2 (5 bases). V lost 3 bases and J lost 5, with 14 bases in between. The CDR3 has 14 amino acids. Germline CDR1 and CDR2: SGHRS and YFSETQ.

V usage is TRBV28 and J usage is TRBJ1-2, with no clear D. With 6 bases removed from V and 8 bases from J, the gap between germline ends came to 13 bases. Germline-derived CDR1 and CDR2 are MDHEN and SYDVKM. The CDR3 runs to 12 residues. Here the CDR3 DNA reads TGTGCCAGCAGCTACTACGTCGGCGGCTACACCTTC. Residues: CASSYYVGGYTF.

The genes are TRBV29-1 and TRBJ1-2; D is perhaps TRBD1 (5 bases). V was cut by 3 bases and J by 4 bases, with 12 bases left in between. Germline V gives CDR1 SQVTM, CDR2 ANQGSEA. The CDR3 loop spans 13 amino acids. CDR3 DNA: TGCAGCGTTGAGGGGGAACCGCTCTATGGCTACACCTTC. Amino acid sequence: CSVEGEPLYGYTF.

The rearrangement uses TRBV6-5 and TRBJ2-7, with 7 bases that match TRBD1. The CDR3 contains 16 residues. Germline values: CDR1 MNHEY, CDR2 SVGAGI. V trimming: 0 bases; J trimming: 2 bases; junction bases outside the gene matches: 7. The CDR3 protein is CASSYSIGQETYEQYF. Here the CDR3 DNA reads TGTGCCAGCAGTTACTCGATTGGACAGGAGACCTACGAGCAGTACTTC.

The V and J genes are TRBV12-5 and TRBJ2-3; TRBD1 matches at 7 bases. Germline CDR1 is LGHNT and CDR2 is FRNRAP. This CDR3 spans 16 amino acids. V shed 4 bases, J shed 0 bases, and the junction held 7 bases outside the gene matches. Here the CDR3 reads CASGSHWTGSTDTQYF. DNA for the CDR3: TGTGCTAGTGGTTCGCACTGGACAGGTAGCACAGATACGCAGTATTTT. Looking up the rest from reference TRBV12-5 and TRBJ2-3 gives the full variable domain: DARVTQTPRHKVTEMGQEVTMRCQPILGHNTVFWYRQTMMQGLELLAYFRNRAPLDDSGMPKDRFSAEMPDATLATLKIQPSEPRDSAVYFCASGSHWTGSTDTQYFGPGTRLTVL.

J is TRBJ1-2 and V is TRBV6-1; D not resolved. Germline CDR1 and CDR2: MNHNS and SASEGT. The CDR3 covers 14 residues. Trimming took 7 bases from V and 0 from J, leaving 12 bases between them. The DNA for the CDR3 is TGTGCCAGCACCGAGGGTGGAGCTAACTATGGCTACACCTTC. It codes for CASTEGGANYGYTF.

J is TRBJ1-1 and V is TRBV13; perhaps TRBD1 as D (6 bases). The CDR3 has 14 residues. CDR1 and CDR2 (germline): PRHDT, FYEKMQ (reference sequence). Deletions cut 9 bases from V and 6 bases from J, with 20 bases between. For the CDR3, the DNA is TGTGCCAGTAGTGGGAGGGGGAGGACGGCTGAAGCTTTCTTT. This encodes CASSGRGRTAEAFF.

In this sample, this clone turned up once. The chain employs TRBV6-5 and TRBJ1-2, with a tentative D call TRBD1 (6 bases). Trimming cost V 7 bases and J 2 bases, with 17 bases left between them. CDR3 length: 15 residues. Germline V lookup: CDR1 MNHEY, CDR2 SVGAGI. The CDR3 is CASTLVPGQNYGYTF. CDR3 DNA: TGTGCCAGCACCCTCGTACCCGGACAGAACTATGGCTACACCTTC.

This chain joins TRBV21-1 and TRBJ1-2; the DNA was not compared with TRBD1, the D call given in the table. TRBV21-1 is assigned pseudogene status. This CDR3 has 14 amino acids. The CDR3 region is CASSKGRQSYGYTF. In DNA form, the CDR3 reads TGTGCCAGCAGCAAAGGGAGACAGAGCTATGGCTACACCTTC.

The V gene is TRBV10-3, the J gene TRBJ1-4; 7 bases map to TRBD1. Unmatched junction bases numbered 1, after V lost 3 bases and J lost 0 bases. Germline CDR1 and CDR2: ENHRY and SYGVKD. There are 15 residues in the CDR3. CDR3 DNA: TGTGCCATCAGTGAACAGGGGCCAACTAATGAAAAACTGTTTTTT. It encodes CAISEQGPTNEKLFF.

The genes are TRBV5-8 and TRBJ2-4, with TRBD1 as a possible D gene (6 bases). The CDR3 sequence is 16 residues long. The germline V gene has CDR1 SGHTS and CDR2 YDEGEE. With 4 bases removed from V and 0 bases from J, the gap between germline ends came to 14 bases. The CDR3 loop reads CASSGGQTIAKNIQYF. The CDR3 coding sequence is TGTGCCAGCAGCGGAGGACAGACTATAGCCAAAAACATTCAGTACTTC.

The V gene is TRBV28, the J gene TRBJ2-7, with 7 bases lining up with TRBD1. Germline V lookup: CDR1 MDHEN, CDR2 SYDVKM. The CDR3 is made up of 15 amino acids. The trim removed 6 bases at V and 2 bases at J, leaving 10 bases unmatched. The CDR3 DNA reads TGTGCCAGCAGGGATTCGGGACAGAGTACCTACGAGCAGTACTTC. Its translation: CASRDSGQSTYEQYF. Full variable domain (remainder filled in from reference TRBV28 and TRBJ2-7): DVKVTQSSRYLVKRTGEKVFLECVQDMDHENMFWYRQDPGLGLRLIYFSYDVKMKEKGDIPEGYSVSREKKERFSLILESASTNQTSMYLCASRDSGQSTYEQYFGPGTRLTVT.

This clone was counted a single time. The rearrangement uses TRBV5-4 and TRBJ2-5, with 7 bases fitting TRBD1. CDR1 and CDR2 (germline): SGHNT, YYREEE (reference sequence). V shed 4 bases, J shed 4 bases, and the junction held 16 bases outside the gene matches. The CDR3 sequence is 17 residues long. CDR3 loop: CASSLPPTGRTGETQYF. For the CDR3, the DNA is TGTGCCAGCAGCCTCCCCCCGACAGGGCGAACCGGAGAGACCCAGTACTTC.

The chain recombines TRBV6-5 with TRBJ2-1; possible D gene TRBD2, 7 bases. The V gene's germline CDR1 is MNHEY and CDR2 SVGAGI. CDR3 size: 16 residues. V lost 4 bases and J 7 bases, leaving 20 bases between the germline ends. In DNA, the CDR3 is TGTGCCAGCAGTTCCCAACTTGGGGGAGGGGGAAATGAGCAGTTCTTC. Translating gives CASSSQLGGGGNEQFF.

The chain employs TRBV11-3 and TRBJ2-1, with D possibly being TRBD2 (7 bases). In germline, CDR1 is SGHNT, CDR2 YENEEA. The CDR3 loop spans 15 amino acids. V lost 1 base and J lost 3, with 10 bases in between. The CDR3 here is CASSLVGGGYNEQFF. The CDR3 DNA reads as TGTGCCAGCAGCTTAGTGGGAGGGGGCTACAATGAGCAGTTCTTC.

CDR3 DNA sequence: TGTGCCAGCAGCCCGCAGCGGCTAGATGGGACAGATACGCAGTATTTT. It codes for CASSPQRLDGTDTQYF. The chain has TRBV9 and TRBJ2-3; tentative D call: TRBD2 (5 bases). CDR3 length equals 16 residues. The germline V gene has CDR1 SGDLS and CDR2 YYNGEE. V shed 4 bases and J shed 3 bases, with 18 bases lying between them. The full variable domain, with the rest looked up from reference TRBV9 and TRBJ2-3, is DSGVTQTPKHLITATGQRVTLRCSPRSGDLSVYWYQQSLDQGLQFLIQYYNGEERAKGNILERFSAQQFPDLHSELNLSSLELGDSALYFCASSPQRLDGTDTQYFGPGTRLTVL.

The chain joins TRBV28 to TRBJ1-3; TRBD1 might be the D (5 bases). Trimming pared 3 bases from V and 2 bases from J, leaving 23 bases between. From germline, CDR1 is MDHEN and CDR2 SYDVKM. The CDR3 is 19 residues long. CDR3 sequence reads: CASSLGTLEGLGPGNTIYF. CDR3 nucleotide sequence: TGTGCCAGCAGTTTGGGGACTTTGGAGGGCCTTGGGCCTGGAAACACCATATATTTT.

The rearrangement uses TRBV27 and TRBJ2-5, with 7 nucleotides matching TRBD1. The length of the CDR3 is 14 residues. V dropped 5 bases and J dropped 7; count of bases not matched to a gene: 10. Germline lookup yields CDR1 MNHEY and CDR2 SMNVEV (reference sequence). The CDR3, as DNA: TGTGCCAGCAGTCCCCTACAGGGGTCAGGGACCCAGTACTTC. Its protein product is CASSPLQGSGTQYF.

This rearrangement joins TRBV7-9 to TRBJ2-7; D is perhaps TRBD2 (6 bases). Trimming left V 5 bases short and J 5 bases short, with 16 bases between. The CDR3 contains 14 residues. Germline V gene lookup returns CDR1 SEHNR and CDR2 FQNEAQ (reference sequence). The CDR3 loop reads CASSLQLAWDEQYF. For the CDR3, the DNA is TGTGCCAGCAGCCTCCAACTAGCTTGGGACGAGCAGTACTTC.

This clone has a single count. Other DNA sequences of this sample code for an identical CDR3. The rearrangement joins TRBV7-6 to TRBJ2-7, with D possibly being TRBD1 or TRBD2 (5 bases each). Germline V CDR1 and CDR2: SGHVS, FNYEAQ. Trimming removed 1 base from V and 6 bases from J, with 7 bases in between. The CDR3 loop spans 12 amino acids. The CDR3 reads CASSLGDREQYF. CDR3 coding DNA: TGTGCCAGCAGCTTAGGGGACCGCGAGCAGTACTTC.

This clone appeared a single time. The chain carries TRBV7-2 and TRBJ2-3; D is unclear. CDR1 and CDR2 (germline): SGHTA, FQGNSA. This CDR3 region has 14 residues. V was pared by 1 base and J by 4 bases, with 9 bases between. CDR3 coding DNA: TGTGCCAGCAGCTTAGGACTTCGGGCAGATACGCAGTATTTT. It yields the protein CASSLGLRADTQYF.

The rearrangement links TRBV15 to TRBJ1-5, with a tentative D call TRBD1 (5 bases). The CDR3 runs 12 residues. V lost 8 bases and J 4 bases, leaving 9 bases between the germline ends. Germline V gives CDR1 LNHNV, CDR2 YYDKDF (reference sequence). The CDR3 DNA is TGTGCCACCCGTGAGGGGAATCAGCCCCAGCATTTT. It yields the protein CATREGNQPQHF.

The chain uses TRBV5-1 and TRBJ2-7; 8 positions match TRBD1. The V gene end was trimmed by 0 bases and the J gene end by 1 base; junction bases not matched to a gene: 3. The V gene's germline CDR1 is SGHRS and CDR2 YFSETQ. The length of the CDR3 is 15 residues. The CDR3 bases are TGCGCCAGCAGCTTGGCGGGACAGGTTTCCTACGAGCAGTACTTC. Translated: CASSLAGQVSYEQYF. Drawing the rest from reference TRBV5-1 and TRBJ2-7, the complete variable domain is KAGVTQTPRYLIKTRGQQVTLSCSPISGHRSVSWYQQTPGQGLQFLFEYFSETQRNKGNFPGRFSGRQFSNSRSEMNVSTLELGDSALYLCASSLAGQVSYEQYFGPGTRLTVT.

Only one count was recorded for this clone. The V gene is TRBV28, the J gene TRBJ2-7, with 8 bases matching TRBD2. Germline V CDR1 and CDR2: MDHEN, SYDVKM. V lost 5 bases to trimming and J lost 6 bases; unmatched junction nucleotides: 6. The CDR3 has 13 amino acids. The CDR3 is CASSLPREAEQYF. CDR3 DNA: TGTGCCAGCAGTCTCCCGCGGGAGGCCGAGCAGTACTTC.